A selection of T cell receptor beta chains follows, all from one sample in a study of radiotherapy plus CTLA-4 blockade in lung cancer. Method: immunoSEQ multiplex PCR; TCRdb's copy keeps in-frame clones and lacks some. The sample shows more than 75,000 clones, roughly 80% of them seen only once. Source: peripheral blood, taken from a patient treated with radiotherapy plus ipilimumab. These TCRs come from a human donor with non-small cell lung cancer that progressed on radiotherapy plus ipilimumab. Each CDR3 is given with its conserved first and last residue. The D gene is left open where the match is weak. Clone size, where shown, is once, few, many, or a class for clones that have expanded.

CDR3nt | CDR3aa | v_gene | len | d_gene | abundance | j_gene
TGTGCCAGCAGCCTCCGGGACAGGGAAATCAATGAGCAGTTCTTC | CASSLRDREINEQFF | TRBV7-1 | 15 | TRBD1 | NA | TRBJ2-1
TGCGCCAGCAGTTTTGTTCCACAGGGACGAGGAAAGGCCGGGGAGCTGTTTTTT | CASSFVPQGRGKAGELFF | TRBV5-1 | 18 | NA | few | TRBJ2-2
TGCAGTGCCTATGACAGACCTGAAGCTTTCTTT | CSAYDRPEAFF | TRBV20-1 | 11 | NA | NA | TRBJ1-1
TGTGCCAGCAGCTTGAGTTCTGGGGGGAGCTCCTACAATGAGCAGTTCTTC | CASSLSSGGSSYNEQFF | TRBV7-8 | 17 | NA | NA | TRBJ2-1
TGTGCCAGCAGCTTAAGCGACCAAGAGACCCAGTACTTC | CASSLSDQETQYF | TRBV7-3 | 13 | NA | NA | TRBJ2-5
TGTGCCAGCAGCTTAGGGGCGATGGAGACCCAGTACTTC | CASSLGAMETQYF | TRBV11-3 | 13 | NA | NA | TRBJ2-5
TGTGCCAGCAGATCAGACAGGGAAGCCGAGCAGTACTTC | CASRSDREAEQYF | TRBV9 | 13 | TRBD1 | NA | TRBJ2-7
TGTGCCAGCAGCCCCCGGGCCATCCGTAGTATCGCTTTCTTT | CASSPRAIRSIAFF | TRBV11-2 | 14 | NA | once | TRBJ1-1
TGTGCCAGCAGTTCTAGTGATGCTAGCGGGAGAGAGACCCAGTACTTC | CASSSSDASGRETQYF | TRBV6-5 | 16 | TRBD2 | NA | TRBJ2-5
TGTGCCTGGAGTGTGGGGGGGACCACAGATACGCAGTATTTT | CAWSVGGTTDTQYF | TRBV30 | 14 | TRBD2 | once | TRBJ2-3
TGTGCCAGCGGCAGTCGAGGCTACGAGCAGTACTTC | CASGSRGYEQYF | TRBV27 | 12 | NA | NA | TRBJ2-7
TGTGCCAGCAACCGACAGGCCCGGAACTATGGCTACACCTTC | CASNRQARNYGYTF | TRBV6-5 | 14 | NA | NA | TRBJ1-2
TGCGCCAGCAGCCAAGAGGGATACTCCTACAATGAGCAGTTCTTC | CASSQEGYSYNEQFF | TRBV4-1 | 15 | NA | NA | TRBJ2-1
TGTGCCAGCAGTGCCCGGACAGGGGGATTAGTCAAAAACATTCAGTACTTC | CASSARTGGLVKNIQYF | TRBV27 | 17 | TRBD1 | NA | TRBJ2-4
TGTGCCAGCAGCCAAGCGGGGCCGGGCTCCTACAATGAGCAGTTCTTC | CASSQAGPGSYNEQFF | TRBV4-2 | 16 | NA | NA | TRBJ2-1
TGTGCCAGCAGCACGGGACAGAACGAGCAGTACTTC | CASSTGQNEQYF | TRBV11-1 | 12 | TRBD1 | once | TRBJ2-7
TGTGCCAGAGCCGGGACAGGGTCAGATACGCAGTATTTT | CARAGTGSDTQYF | TRBV2 | 13 | TRBD1 | NA | TRBJ2-3
TGTGCCAGCAGGCCCACAGGGCGTCCCTTGATATATGGCTACACCTTC | CASRPTGRPLIYGYTF | TRBV28 | 16 | NA | NA | TRBJ1-2
TGCGCCAGCAGCCATGACAGGGATCAGCCCCAGCATTTT | CASSHDRDQPQHF | TRBV4-1 | 13 | TRBD1 | few | TRBJ1-5
TGTGCCAGTAGTCTAACAGGGGATGGAATAACTGAAGCTTTCTTT | CASSLTGDGITEAFF | TRBV19 | 15 | TRBD1 | NA | TRBJ1-1
TGTGCCAGCAGTTTAGTGTGGCGGGAGAGCTACGAGCAGTACTTC | CASSLVWRESYEQYF | TRBV28 | 15 | TRBD2 | NA | TRBJ2-7
TGCGCCAGCACCGGCCTTAGGCAGCCACTATGTGTCTACACCTTC | CASTGLRQPLCVYTF | TRBV10-1 | 15 | NA | NA | TRBJ1-2
TGTGCCAGCAGTTACTCGAGAGGGGGCTGGACTGAAGCTTTCTTT | CASSYSRGGWTEAFF | TRBV6-5 | 15 | TRBD1 | NA | TRBJ1-1
TGTGCCAGCAGCTTTTTCGGGACAGGGGGCGCGAGGGATACGCAGTATTTT | CASSFFGTGGARDTQYF | TRBV5-6 | 17 | TRBD1 | NA | TRBJ2-3
TGTGCCTGGAGTGTACATAGTAGCGGTGGAGGCACAGATACGCAGTATTTT | CAWSVHSSGGGTDTQYF | TRBV30 | 17 | NA | NA | TRBJ2-3
TGCGCCAGCAGCTTTCCAGATAGCTCCTACAATGAGCAGTTCTTC | CASSFPDSSYNEQFF | TRBV5-1 | 15 | NA | NA | TRBJ2-1
TGTGCCAGCAGCCCTCGCGACGGTAACACCGGGGAGCTGTTTTTT | CASSPRDGNTGELFF | TRBV11-3 | 15 | NA | NA | TRBJ2-2
TGCGCCAGCAGCCAAGATTGGGGAACGAACACCGGGGAGCTGTTTTTT | CASSQDWGTNTGELFF | TRBV4-1 | 16 | NA | NA | TRBJ2-2
TGTGCCAGTAGTAGCCTCAGGACAGGGTCCTTCTACGAGCAGTACTTC | CASSSLRTGSFYEQYF | TRBV19 | 16 | TRBD1 | NA | TRBJ2-7
TGTGCCAGCAGTGCCCAGGGGGCGCTCATTAATGAAAAACTGTTTTTT | CASSAQGALINEKLFF | TRBV6-1 | 16 | TRBD1 | NA | TRBJ1-4
TGTGCCAGCAGCTACCCCTCGGGGGTGGGGACTGAAGCTTTCTTT | CASSYPSGVGTEAFF | TRBV7-9 | 15 | NA | NA | TRBJ1-1
TGCAGCGGGTCGACAGGGGGAGAGGCAGATACGCAGTATTTT | CSGSTGGEADTQYF | TRBV29-1 | 14 | TRBD1 | NA | TRBJ2-3
TGTGCCAGCAGCCGAAATCGACTAGCGGGAGGGCTAAACGAGCAGTACTTC | CASSRNRLAGGLNEQYF | TRBV7-9 | 17 | TRBD2 | NA | TRBJ2-7
TGTGCCAGCAGCTTAGCGGCCGCGATAGGAAACACCATATATTTT | CASSLAAAIGNTIYF | TRBV7-9 | 15 | NA | NA | TRBJ1-3
TGTGCCAGCAGTTTAATGGGCAACCCGAACTCTGGAAACACCATATATTTT | CASSLMGNPNSGNTIYF | TRBV28 | 17 | NA | NA | TRBJ1-3
TGTGCCAGCAGCTTAGTGGTCAGGGGGACGGTAACTGAAGCTTTCTTT | CASSLVVRGTVTEAFF | TRBV7-2 | 16 | TRBD1 | NA | TRBJ1-1
TGTGCCAGCAGCCCTGGCTACAATGAGCAGTTCTTC | CASSPGYNEQFF | TRBV11-3 | 12 | NA | NA | TRBJ2-1
TGTGCCTGGAGCGGGGACGGGGGAGATACGCAGTATTTT | CAWSGDGGDTQYF | TRBV30 | 13 | NA | NA | TRBJ2-3
TGTGCCAGCAGTGAAGCGGTATCGACAGGAACCAGCGGGAGGGCCAGGTACGAGCAGTACTTC | CASSEAVSTGTSGRARYEQYF | TRBV6-1 | 21 | TRBD2 | few | TRBJ2-7
TGTGCCACCAGCAGAGACAAGGGTACCCAGCCCCAGCATTTT | CATSRDKGTQPQHF | TRBV15 | 14 | NA | NA | TRBJ1-5
TGTGCCAGCAGCTTTGGGGGCGGGAGGACCACCTACGAGCAGTACTTC | CASSFGGGRTTYEQYF | TRBV5-4 | 16 | TRBD2 | NA | TRBJ2-7
TGTGCCATCAGTGGGGGACTAGCGGGAGGGTACAATGAGCAGTTCTTC | CAISGGLAGGYNEQFF | TRBV10-3 | 16 | TRBD2 | NA | TRBJ2-1
TGTGCCAGCAGCTTGAACTACAATGAGCAGTTCTTC | CASSLNYNEQFF | TRBV5-4 | 12 | NA | NA | TRBJ2-1
TGTGCCAGCAGCTTGGACAGGGTCTTGGAGAATGAGCAGTTCTTC | CASSLDRVLENEQFF | TRBV5-4 | 15 | NA | NA | TRBJ2-1
TGTGCCAGCAGCTTTTCATCCACTGAAGCTTTCTTT | CASSFSSTEAFF | TRBV11-2 | 12 | NA | NA | TRBJ1-1
TGTGCCAGCAGTGAAGATGGGGGGAGGGAGCAGTACTTC | CASSEDGGREQYF | TRBV6-1 | 13 | NA | many | TRBJ2-7
TGTGCCAGCAGCTTAGCAGTAGGACAGGGGATCTATGGCTACACCTTC | CASSLAVGQGIYGYTF | TRBV7-8 | 16 | TRBD1 | NA | TRBJ1-2
TGTGCCAGCAGCTTGGCGGTTGGGAAGAATCAGCCCCAGCATTTT | CASSLAVGKNQPQHF | TRBV5-6 | 15 | NA | NA | TRBJ1-5
TGCAGTGCCACGACAGCAGGCTACACCTTC | CSATTAGYTF | TRBV20-1 | 10 | NA | NA | TRBJ1-2
TGTGCCAGCAGCAAGGCCCCTACAGATACGCAGTATTTT | CASSKAPTDTQYF | TRBV21-1 | 13 | NA | NA | TRBJ2-3
TGTGCCAGCAGTCCGCTAGCGGGTGAGCAACGGGAGCAGTTCTTC | CASSPLAGEQREQFF | TRBV2 | 15 | TRBD2 | NA | TRBJ2-1
TGTGCCAGCAGCTTCATACAATACCAAGAGACCCAGTACTTC | CASSFIQYQETQYF | TRBV7-2 | 14 | NA | NA | TRBJ2-5
TGTGCCAGCAGCCCCCTAGCGGGAGGATATGGTGAGCAGTTCTTC | CASSPLAGGYGEQFF | TRBV7-9 | 15 | TRBD2 | few | TRBJ2-1
TGTGCCAGCAGCTTAGCGCGGGCAGGGGTTACCGGGGAGCTGTTTTTT | CASSLARAGVTGELFF | TRBV7-6 | 16 | NA | NA | TRBJ2-2
TGTGCCAGCAGCCCCGACCCACTTAGCGGACTCTACAATGAGCAGTTCTTC | CASSPDPLSGLYNEQFF | TRBV5-4 | 17 | NA | NA | TRBJ2-1
TGTGCCAGCAGCTTGGACGGATACGAGCAGTACTTC | CASSLDGYEQYF | TRBV6-6 | 12 | NA | NA | TRBJ2-7
TGTGCCAGCAGCGTAGCGGACAGCGGAAACACCATATATTTT | CASSVADSGNTIYF | TRBV9 | 14 | NA | few | TRBJ1-3
TGTGCCAGCAGCATCGCAGGGGGCGAAACTAACTATGGCTACACCTTC | CASSIAGGETNYGYTF | TRBV7-2 | 16 | TRBD1 | NA | TRBJ1-2
TGTGCCAGCAGCGTAGCCGGACAGGGGGCAGGGGGCTACACCTTC | CASSVAGQGAGGYTF | TRBV9 | 15 | TRBD1 | NA | TRBJ1-2
TGTGCCAGCAGTCTCGGGGGCGCAGATACGCAGTATTTT | CASSLGGADTQYF | TRBV2 | 13 | NA | NA | TRBJ2-3